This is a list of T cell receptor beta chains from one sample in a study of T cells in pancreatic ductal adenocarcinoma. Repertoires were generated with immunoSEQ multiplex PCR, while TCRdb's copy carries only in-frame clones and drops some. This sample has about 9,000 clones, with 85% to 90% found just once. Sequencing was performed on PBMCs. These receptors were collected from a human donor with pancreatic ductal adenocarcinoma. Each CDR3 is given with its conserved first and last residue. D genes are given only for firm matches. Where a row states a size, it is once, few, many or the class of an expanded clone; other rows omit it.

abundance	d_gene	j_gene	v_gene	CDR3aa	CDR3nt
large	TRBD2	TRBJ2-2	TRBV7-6	CASSFSSGDGELFF	TGTGCCAGCAGCTTCTCTAGCGGGGACGGGGAGCTGTTTTTT
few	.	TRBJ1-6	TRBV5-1	CASSLAGDLNSPLHF	TGCGCCAGCAGCTTGGCCGGTGATCTTAATTCACCCCTCCACTTT
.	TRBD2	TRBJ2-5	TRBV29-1	CSVVGGQETQYF	TGCAGCGTTGTGGGAGGGCAAGAGACCCAGTACTTC
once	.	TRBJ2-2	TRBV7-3	CASSLDSAFTGELFF	TGTGCCAGCAGCTTAGATAGCGCCTTCACCGGGGAGCTGTTTTTT
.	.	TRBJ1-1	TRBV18	CASSTGPNTEAFF	TGTGCCAGCTCAACAGGGCCGAACACTGAAGCTTTCTTT
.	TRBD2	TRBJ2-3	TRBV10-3	CAISRTSGGGTDTQYF	TGTGCCATCAGTCGGACTAGCGGGGGGGGCACAGATACGCAGTATTTT
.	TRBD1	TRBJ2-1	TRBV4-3	CASSQGNRGLVYNEQFF	TGCGCCAGCAGCCAAGGGAACAGGGGTCTTGTCTACAATGAGCAGTTCTTC
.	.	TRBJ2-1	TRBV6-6	CASSYRGIAQFF	TGTGCCAGCAGTTACCGGGGGATTGCGCAGTTCTTC
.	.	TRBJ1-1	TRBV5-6	CASSFEGGVVNTEAFF	TGTGCCAGCAGCTTTGAGGGCGGGGTGGTGAACACTGAAGCTTTCTTT
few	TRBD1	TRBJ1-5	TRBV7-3	CASSPNRTGPNQPQHF	TGTGCCAGCAGCCCAAACCGGACAGGGCCCAATCAGCCCCAGCATTTT
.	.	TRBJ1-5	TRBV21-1	CASSKTRVVQPQHF	TGTGCCAGCAGCAAAACCAGGGTGGTCCAGCCCCAGCATTTT
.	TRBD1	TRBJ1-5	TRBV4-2	CASSQGGTGDQPQHF	TGTGCCAGCAGCCAAGGGGGGACAGGGGACCAGCCCCAGCATTTT
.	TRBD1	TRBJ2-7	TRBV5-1	CASSILSGTGGYEQYF	TGCGCCAGCAGCATCCTATCCGGGACAGGGGGATACGAGCAGTACTTC
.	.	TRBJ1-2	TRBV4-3	CASSQDPYRVNYGYTF	TGCGCCAGCAGCCAAGATCCCTACAGGGTTAACTATGGCTACACCTTC
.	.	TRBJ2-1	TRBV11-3	CASSQTEGGRANEQFF	TGTGCCAGCAGCCAAACGGAGGGGGGGCGAGCGAATGAGCAGTTCTTC
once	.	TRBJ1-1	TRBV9	CASSPHPGRGTEAFF	TGTGCCAGCAGCCCCCACCCAGGGAGGGGAACTGAAGCTTTCTTT
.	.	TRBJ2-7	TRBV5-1	CASSMGPSSYEQYF	TGCGCCAGCAGCATGGGCCCTAGCTCCTACGAGCAGTACTTC
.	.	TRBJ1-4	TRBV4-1	CASSLTGQNEKLFF	TGCGCCAGCAGCCTTACGGGACAAAATGAAAAACTGTTTTTT
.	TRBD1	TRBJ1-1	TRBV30	CAWARDRVRQAFF	TGTGCCTGGGCTAGGGACAGGGTGAGGCAAGCTTTCTTT
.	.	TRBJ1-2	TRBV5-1	CASSLGHPNYGYTF	TGCGCCAGCAGCTTGGGACACCCAAACTATGGCTACACCTTC
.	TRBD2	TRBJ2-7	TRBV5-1	CASSLLAGGAPYEQYF	TGCGCCAGCAGCTTGCTAGCGGGGGGAGCCCCCTACGAGCAGTACTTC
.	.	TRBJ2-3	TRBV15	CATSRVGGRSTDTQYF	TGTGCCACCAGCAGAGTGGGGGGGCGTTCCACAGATACGCAGTATTTT
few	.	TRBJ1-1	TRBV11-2	CASSLVGRTNTEAFF	TGTGCCAGCAGCTTAGTCGGGAGAACGAACACTGAAGCTTTCTTT
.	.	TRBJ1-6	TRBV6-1	CASSRTGRDNSPLHF	TGTGCCAGCAGTCGGACTGGGAGGGATAATTCACCCCTCCACTTT
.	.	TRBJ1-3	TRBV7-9	CASSPGALNTIYF	TGTGCCAGCAGCCCAGGCGCCCTTAACACCATATATTTT
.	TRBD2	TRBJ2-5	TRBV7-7	CASSLTSGGAGETQYF	TGTGCTAGCAGCTTAACTAGCGGGGGGGCCGGAGAGACCCAGTACTTC
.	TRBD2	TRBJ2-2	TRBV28	CASSPPGLAGAGGELFF	TGTGCCAGCAGTCCGCCGGGACTAGCGGGAGCGGGCGGGGAGCTGTTTTTT
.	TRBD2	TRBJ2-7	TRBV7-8	CASSVTGTSGEQYF	TGTGCCAGCAGCGTAACCGGGACTAGCGGCGAGCAGTACTTC
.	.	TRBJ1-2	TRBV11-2	CASSPTVLDGYTF	TGTGCCAGCAGCCCGACAGTGTTGGATGGCTACACCTTC
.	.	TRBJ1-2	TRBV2	CASSEVREGYGYTF	TGTGCCAGCAGTGAAGTCAGGGAAGGCTATGGCTACACCTTC
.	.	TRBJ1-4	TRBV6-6	CASSLGGDEKLFF	TGTGCCAGCAGCCTGGGGGGGGATGAAAAACTGTTTTTT
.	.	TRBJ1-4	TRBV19	CASSTWAFNEKLFF	TGTGCCAGTAGTACCTGGGCCTTTAATGAAAAACTGTTTTTT
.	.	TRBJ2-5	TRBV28	CASSFLSGMGETQYF	TGTGCCAGCAGTTTTTTGTCGGGGATGGGGGAGACCCAGTACTTC
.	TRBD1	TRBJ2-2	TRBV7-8	CASSWDRDTGELFF	TGTGCCAGCAGCTGGGACAGGGACACCGGGGAGCTGTTTTTT
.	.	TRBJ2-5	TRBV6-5	CASSRVRQETQYF	TGTGCCAGCAGCCGCGTTAGACAAGAGACCCAGTACTTC
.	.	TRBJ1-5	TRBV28	CASSLLTGGNQPQHF	TGTGCCAGCAGTTTGTTGACAGGCGGCAATCAGCCCCAGCATTTT
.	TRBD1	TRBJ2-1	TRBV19	CASRTPGTAYNEQFF	TGTGCCAGCAGGACCCCCGGGACAGCCTACAATGAGCAGTTCTTC
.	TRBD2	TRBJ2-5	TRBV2	CARGTASGRAAETQYF	TGTGCCAGGGGGACAGCCAGCGGGAGGGCCGCGGAGACCCAGTACTTC
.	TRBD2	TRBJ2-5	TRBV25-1	CASSFSGRKETQYF	TGTGCCAGCAGTTTTAGCGGGAGGAAGGAGACCCAGTACTTC
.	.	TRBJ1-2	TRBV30	CALQRTKPRGSYTF	TGTGCCTTACAAAGGACGAAGCCAAGGGGTAGCTACACCTTC
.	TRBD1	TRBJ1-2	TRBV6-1	CASSPTGGGNYGYTF	TGTGCCAGCAGCCCTACAGGGGGGGGGAACTATGGCTACACCTTC
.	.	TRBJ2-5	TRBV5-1	CASSWGLRETQYF	TGCGCCAGCAGCTGGGGACTTCGAGAGACCCAGTACTTC
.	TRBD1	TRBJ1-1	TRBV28	CASSWTGTANTEAFF	TGTGCCAGCAGTTGGACAGGGACGGCAAACACTGAAGCTTTCTTT
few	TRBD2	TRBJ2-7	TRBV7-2	CASSLAVGEQYF	TGTGCCAGCAGTCTAGCGGTTGGCGAGCAGTACTTC
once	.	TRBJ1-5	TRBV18	CASSQSEGRRQPQHF	TGTGCCAGCTCACAATCGGAGGGGAGGCGTCAGCCCCAGCATTTT
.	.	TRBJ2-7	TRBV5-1	CASSPSPGWGDEQYF	TGCGCCAGCAGCCCGAGCCCAGGGTGGGGCGACGAGCAGTACTTC
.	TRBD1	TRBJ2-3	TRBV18	CASSLDRGTDTQYF	TGTGCCAGCTCACTTGACAGGGGCACAGATACGCAGTATTTT
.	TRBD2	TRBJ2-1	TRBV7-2	CASSLGGAGGNEQFF	TGTGCCAGCAGCTTAGGGGGGGCGGGAGGCAATGAGCAGTTCTTC
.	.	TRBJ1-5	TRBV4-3	CASSLTTGRNQPQHF	TGCGCCAGCAGCCTTACAACAGGCCGCAATCAGCCCCAGCATTTT
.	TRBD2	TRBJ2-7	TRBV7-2	CASSYVAGDLYEQYF	TGTGCCAGCAGCTACGTAGCGGGGGACCTCTACGAGCAGTACTTC
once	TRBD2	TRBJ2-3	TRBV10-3	CAIKLAGTDTQYF	TGTGCCATCAAACTAGCGGGAACAGATACGCAGTATTTT
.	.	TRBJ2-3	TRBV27	CASRAPGHPTDTQYF	TGTGCCAGCAGAGCCCCGGGACATCCCACAGATACGCAGTATTTT
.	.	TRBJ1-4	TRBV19	CASSPLGNVNEKLFF	TGTGCCAGTAGTCCCTTGGGCAACGTGAATGAAAAACTGTTTTTT
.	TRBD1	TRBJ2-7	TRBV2	CASRRTGLAYEQYF	TGTGCCAGCAGGAGGACAGGCCTCGCCTACGAGCAGTACTTC
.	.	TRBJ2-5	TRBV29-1	CSAGTSFQETQYF	TGCAGCGCTGGTACAAGTTTCCAAGAGACCCAGTACTTC
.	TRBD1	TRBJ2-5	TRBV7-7	CASSLVLQGEETQYF	TGTGCTAGCAGCTTGGTTTTACAGGGGGAAGAGACCCAGTACTTC
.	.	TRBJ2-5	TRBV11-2	CASSFGIESQYF	TGTGCCAGCAGCTTCGGGATAGAGTCACAGTACTTC
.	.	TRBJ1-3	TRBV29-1	CSARLVGARSGNTIYF	TGCAGCGCTAGATTGGTGGGGGCGCGATCTGGAAACACCATATATTTT
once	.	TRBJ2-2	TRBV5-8	CASRRRTAGTGELFF	TGTGCCAGCAGGAGGAGGACCGCGGGGACCGGGGAGCTGTTTTTT
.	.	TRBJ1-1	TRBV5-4	CASSLTRQNTEAFF	TGTGCCAGCAGCTTAACCCGACAAAACACTGAAGCTTTCTTT